Listed below are T cell receptor beta chains from one sample, sequenced in a study of monozygotic twins with inflammatory bowel disease. TCRdb re-called the 5' RACE reads; every CDR3 protein appears as one record, without DNA. The sample totals under 200,000 distinct CDR3 sequences. Sequenced: blood. The receptors were sampled from a human donor with ulcerative colitis or Crohn's disease, or a healthy co-twin of an affected twin (not recorded which). CDR3s include the opening cysteine and the closing phenylalanine or tryptophan.

TRBJ2-5,TRBV5-1,CASSLGTLGETQYF
TRBJ1-2,TRBV7-9,CASSGDRVYGYTF
TRBJ2-7,TRBV20-1,CSACDTQDNYEQYF
TRBJ2-7,TRBV5-4,CASSFGSHSYEQYF
TRBJ1-5,TRBV12-3/TRBV12-4,CASSLARADRGQSNQPQHF
TRBJ2-7,TRBV5-6,CASSPSAEIVYEQYF
TRBJ2-5,TRBV3-1,CASGVGAGETQYF
TRBJ1-1,TRBV5-4,CASSFDPSDNTEAFF
TRBJ2-5,TRBV9,CASSTGLAGRVETQYF
TRBJ2-1,TRBV27,CASSLSRLGNEQFF
TRBJ2-6,TRBV11-1,CASSLTTGLWASGANVLTF
TRBJ2-1,TRBV5-1,CASSLALRNEQFF
TRBJ2-1,TRBV12-3/TRBV12-4,CASSPPPGSNNEQFF
TRBJ2-4,TRBV5-1,CASSPLGGDRNIQYF
TRBJ2-1,TRBV5-4,CASSLGSGSWDEQFF
TRBJ2-2,TRBV29-1,CSVENAGELFF
TRBJ2-6,TRBV6-2/TRBV6-3,CASSYWGSAANVLTF
TRBJ1-1,TRBV20-1,CSARPGQGSLEAFF
TRBJ2-3,TRBV5-8,CASTPFTQYTDTQYF
TRBJ1-3,TRBV12-3/TRBV12-4,CASSYTGNTIYF
TRBJ2-5,TRBV25-1,CASSEGGQLLQETQYF
TRBJ2-7,TRBV11-3,CASSLGQSSYDQYF
TRBJ2-1,TRBV20-1,CSARQEGESSYNEQFF
TRBJ2-7,TRBV5-1,CASSYTTSGGYEQYF
TRBJ2-2,TRBV5-6,CASSGVPGSWGGGELFF
TRBJ2-1,TRBV6-1,CASRSGLYNEQFF
TRBJ2-7,TRBV6-2/TRBV6-3,CASSYEAGGAYEQYF
TRBJ2-7,TRBV20-1,CSAFRDPSSYEQYF
TRBJ1-4,TRBV7-8,CASSFRTGGSLVDEKLFF
TRBJ2-3,TRBV20-1,CSASVFPPDTDTQYF
TRBJ1-1,TRBV19,CASTLGARLNTEAFF
TRBJ1-4,TRBV18,CASSSRQGEKLFF
TRBJ1-1,TRBV12-3/TRBV12-4,CASSLRRVRGTEAFF
TRBJ2-7,TRBV5-5,CASSLTGAMDSYEQYF
TRBJ1-2,TRBV19,CGRTGHYGYTF
TRBJ2-1,TRBV24-1,CATSDAPGLAGMDEQFF
TRBJ2-5,TRBV18,CASSPVGSGETQYF
TRBJ2-4,TRBV5-1,CASSLDVAKNMQYF
TRBJ2-3,TRBV10-3,CAINRLAGGRGDADTQYF
TRBJ2-3,TRBV28,CASSPKGARAGGSTDTQYF
TRBJ1-1,TRBV19,CASSDSMNTEAFF
TRBJ1-2,TRBV20-1,CSATSSGIYGYTF
TRBJ2-7,TRBV9,CASSAGQTIYEQYF
TRBJ2-1,TRBV5-1,CASRGGTGEGNTEQFF
TRBJ1-4,TRBV7-2,CASSLRAARDRAGKLFF
TRBJ2-7,TRBV28,CASLNAGTIYEQYF
TRBJ1-1,TRBV5-6,CASSLNLGTGMAFF
TRBJ1-1,TRBV18,CASSEAGAQTEAFF
TRBJ2-2,TRBV12-3/TRBV12-4,CASSPYVTGELFF